What follows is one TCR beta chain and its context. The sample belongs to a study of cytomegalovirus exposure and HLA in healthy donors. The CDR3 is 14 amino acids. After removal of 7 bases from V and 5 bases from J, the junction contained 8 bases not matched to a gene. The germline V gene has CDR1 SQVTM and CDR2 ANQGSEA. PCR amplification relied on 60 Vbeta primers (plus 13 Jbeta primers). Sequenced by immunoSEQ multiplex PCR; TCRdb stores in-frame clones only, minus some. The sample carries 55,000 to 75,000 clones, almost 80% recorded once. The chain combines TRBV29-1 with TRBJ2-7; 13 bases fit TRBD2. The source of this sequence is a girl aged 10-17 years in good health and CMV-seropositive. Source material: PBMCs. This CDR3 is CSARTSGSSHEQYF. The CDR3 DNA reads TGCAGCGCACGGACTAGCGGGAGTAGCCACGAGCAGTACTTC.